Below are 20 T cell receptor beta chains sequenced from a single sample in a study of blood T cells in healthy people across ages. Alongside a J-beta primer mix, a sample-barcoded 5' primer served in a second PCR lasting roughly 6 to 11 cycles. MiXCR was run by TCRdb on the 5' RACE reads, yielding one entry per CDR3 protein. The sample contains roughly 700,000 distinct CDR3 sequences, 45% to 50% of which appear only once. Sequenced sample: blood. Source of these receptors: an older woman in good health.

This chain links TRBV2 with TRBJ2-1, with 8 bases aligning to TRBD2. The V segment lost 7 bases and the J segment 0 bases; nucleotides outside the gene matches: 11. Germline values: CDR1 SNHLY, CDR2 FYNNEI. The CDR3 sequence is 17 residues long. DNA of the CDR3: TGTGCCAGCAAAAAAGGTTCCAGCGGGAGCTCCTACAATGAGCAGTTCTTC. Its protein is CASKKGSSGSSYNEQFF.

This clonotype was picked up many times. V usage is TRBV5-1 and J usage is TRBJ2-7; either TRBD1 or TRBD2 may supply D (5 bases each). Germline loops: CDR1 SGHRS, CDR2 YFSETQ. V gave up 4 bases and J gave up 0 bases, with 8 bases separating them. This CDR3 has 13 amino acids. The CDR3 sequence: CASSGDGSYEQYF. The CDR3 bases are TGCGCCAGCAGCGGGGACGGCTCCTACGAGCAGTACTTC.

This clonotype has only a few counts. V gene TRBV4-2 combines with J gene TRBJ2-4; the D gene is possibly TRBD1 (5 bases). The germline CDR1 and CDR2 sequences are LGHNA and YNFKEQ. CDR3 length: 14 residues. The V gene lost 1 base and the J gene lost 11 bases, with 15 bases spanning the gap. The CDR3 bases are TGTGCCAGCAGCCAAGGGGGCAGGTTGGCGGTTCAGTACTTC. Its translation: CASSQGGRLAVQYF.

This clonotype showed up just a few times. The J gene is TRBJ2-4, the V gene TRBV5-6, with D maybe TRBD2 (5 bases). The CDR3 contains 14 residues. Germline V gene sequence: CDR1 SGHDT, CDR2 YYEEEE. Trimming pared 2 bases from V and 0 bases from J, leaving 6 bases between. The DNA of the CDR3 is TGTGCCAGCAGCTTCGGGGTAGCCAAAAACATTCAGTACTTC. It specifies CASSFGVAKNIQYF. Based on the CDR3 plus reference TRBV5-6 and TRBJ2-4, the full variable domain is DAGVTQSPTHLIKTRGQQVTLRCSPKSGHDTVSWYQQALGQGPQFIFQYYEEEERQRGNFPDRFSGHQFPNYSSELNVNALLLGDSALYLCASSFGVAKNIQYFGAGTRLSVL.

The rearrangement links TRBV7-6 to TRBJ1-2, with a tentative D call TRBD1 (5 bases). The V and J ends lost 5 bases and 8 bases respectively, with 24 bases between them. CDR3 length: 16 amino acids. Germline CDR1 SGHVS, CDR2 FNYEAQ. CDR3 DNA sequence: TGTGCCAGCAGCCCTAGCATTGGCAGGGTTGATGAGGGCTACACCTTC. It translates to CASSPSIGRVDEGYTF.

This clonotype was observed a handful of times. V gene TRBV5-5 combines with J gene TRBJ2-7, with 7 bases fitting TRBD1. This CDR3 has 14 residues. V was clipped by 4 bases and J by 0 bases; unmatched bases: 4. Germline assignment: CDR1 SGHKS and CDR2 YYEKEE (reference sequence). The CDR3 DNA reads as TGTGCCAGCAGCATGAGGGACAGCTCCTACGAGCAGTACTTC. Amino acid sequence: CASSMRDSSYEQYF.

The chain employs TRBV12-3 or TRBV12-4 and TRBJ1-5; the D is unclear. CDR3 length: 14 residues. The ends were cut back, 3 bases at V and 7 bases at J, with 13 bases in the middle. As DNA, the CDR3 is TGTGCCAGCAGTTTGGGCGTAAGTGGGCAGCCCCAGCATTTT. It is translated as CASSLGVSGQPQHF.

The chain links TRBV28 to TRBJ1-2, with 8 nucleotides matching TRBD1. The junction had 13 bases not matched to a gene; V was cut back by 11 bases and J by 5 bases. CDR1 is MDHEN and CDR2 is SYDVKM in the germline V gene. This CDR3 contains 14 residues. The CDR3 DNA reads as TGTGCCGGCATCCTCACAGGGGGGAATTATGGCTACACCTTC. Amino acid sequence: CAGILTGGNYGYTF.

The chain links TRBV7-2 to TRBJ1-2; 7 nucleotides align to TRBD1. The CDR3 length is 14 residues. V was clipped by 4 bases and J by 4 bases; unmatched bases: 6. Germline CDR1 reads SGHTA; CDR2 reads FQGNSA. CDR3 amino acids: CASSSEQGSYGYTF. CDR3 nucleotides: TGTGCCAGCAGCTCAGAACAGGGGTCCTATGGCTACACCTTC.

The genes are TRBV2 and TRBJ2-2; TRBD2 agrees at 15 bases. The V gene's germline CDR1 is SNHLY and CDR2 FYNNEI. V trimming: 8 bases; J trimming: 4 bases; junction bases outside the gene matches: 11. CDR3 size: 18 residues. CDR3 loop: CASAKGLAGGPGTGELFF. The CDR3 DNA reads TGTGCCAGCGCTAAAGGACTAGCGGGAGGGCCGGGCACCGGGGAGCTGTTTTTT.

The chain joins TRBV12-3 or TRBV12-4 to TRBJ2-2, with 9 positions matching TRBD2. The junction had 5 bases not matched to a gene; V was cut back by 5 bases and J by 4 bases. The CDR3 extends over 15 amino acids. In nucleotides, the CDR3 is TGTGCCAGCAGTCCTAGCGGGAAGGGCACCGGGGAGCTGTTTTTT. Translating it yields CASSPSGKGTGELFF.

The chain has TRBV7-2 and TRBJ2-7; 8 bases agree with TRBD2. The CDR3 covers 16 residues. Losses at the gene ends were 2 bases for V and 4 bases for J; bases not matched to a gene: 10. Germline assignment: CDR1 SGHTA and CDR2 FQGNSA. This CDR3 is CASSLKSAGGGYEQYF. The CDR3, as DNA: TGTGCCAGCAGCTTAAAGTCGGCGGGAGGTGGATACGAGCAGTACTTC.

The chain is built from TRBV11-2 and TRBJ1-2, with TRBD1 as a possible D gene (5 bases). V lost 0 bases and J lost 4, with 12 bases in between. Germline V gene data show CDR1 as SGHAT and CDR2 as FQNNGV. This CDR3 comprises 15 residues. The CDR3 DNA sequence: TGTGCCAGCAGCTTAGAAGGGGAATTGGGCTATGGCTACACCTTC. Residues: CASSLEGELGYGYTF.

This clonotype was observed a few times. The chain is built from TRBV9 and TRBJ2-5, with 9 bases identical to TRBD1. The CDR3 length is 14 residues. J lost 13 bases, V lost 3 bases, and 13 bases had no gene match. CDR1 and CDR2 from the germline V gene are SGDLS and YYNGEE. CDR3 sequence (DNA): TGTGCCAGCAGCGCCACTATACAGGGGGCAGGGGTGTACTTC. Translation: CASSATIQGAGVYF.

The chain links TRBV20-1 to TRBJ2-1, with D possibly TRBD1 on 5 matching bases. The CDR3 runs 12 residues. Germline CDR1 and CDR2: DFQATT and SNEGSKA (reference sequence). The CDR3 nucleotides read TGCAGAGGCAGGGTTTCCTACAATGAGCAGTTCTTC. Amino acid sequence: CRGRVSYNEQFF.

In this sample, this clonotype turned up a few times. The gene calls are TRBV19 and TRBJ2-7; D is undetermined. CDR1 and CDR2 from the germline V gene are LNHDA and SQIVND (reference sequence). V lost 4 bases, J lost 6 bases, and 7 bases lay in between. This CDR3 is built from 11 residues. CDR3 nucleotide sequence: TGTGCCAGTAGTAACAAGGTCGAGCAGTACTTC. Its translation: CASSNKVEQYF.

This clonotype was detected only once. This sequence joins TRBV4-2 and TRBJ2-7; 8 nucleotides align to TRBD2. Losses at the gene ends were 0 bases for V and 5 bases for J; bases not matched to a gene: 12. CDR3 length: 17 amino acids. Germline V gene sequence: CDR1 LGHNA, CDR2 YNFKEQ. Here the CDR3 reads CASSQDSGGIRSDEQYF. As DNA, the CDR3 is TGTGCCAGCAGCCAAGATTCGGGAGGGATCCGGTCCGACGAGCAGTACTTC.

This clonotype has just a few counts. The rearrangement links TRBV3-1 to TRBJ2-4, with D possibly matching TRBD2 (6 bases). The end of the DNA aligns better with TRBJ2-7, so the J call may be wrong. This CDR3 region has 17 residues. Germline CDR1 LGHDT, CDR2 YNNKEL (reference sequence). The DNA for the CDR3 is TGTGCCAGCAGCCGCTCCCCTAGCGCCTGGGCTCCCTACGAGCAGTACTTC. Amino acids: CASSRSPSAWAPYEQYF.

This clonotype was recorded once. The J gene is TRBJ2-1, the V gene TRBV10-3, with 9 bases identical to TRBD1. V lost 10 bases, J lost 2 bases, and 3 bases stayed unmatched. CDR1 is ENHRY and CDR2 is SYGVKD in the germline V gene. This CDR3 is built from 13 residues. DNA of the CDR3: TGTGCCACACAGGGGGCCACCTACAATGAGCAGTTCTTC. Translated, it gives CATQGATYNEQFF.

The chain carries TRBV7-9 and TRBJ1-1; tentatively, D is TRBD1 (6 bases). Trimming took off 5 bases at V and 4 bases at J, with 14 bases between the two ends. The CDR3 extends over 14 amino acids. The V gene's germline CDR1 is SEHNR and CDR2 FQNEAQ (reference sequence). CDR3 bases: TGTGCCAGCAGCCTACAGGGTGGTGCCACTGAAGCTTTCTTT. Translated: CASSLQGGATEAFF. Full variable domain (missing parts from reference TRBV7-9 and TRBJ1-1): DTGVSQNPRHKITKRGQNVTFRCDPISEHNRLYWYRQTLGQGPEFLTYFQNEAQLEKSRLLSDRFSAERPKGSFSTLEIQRTEQGDSAMYLCASSLQGGATEAFFGQGTRLTVV.